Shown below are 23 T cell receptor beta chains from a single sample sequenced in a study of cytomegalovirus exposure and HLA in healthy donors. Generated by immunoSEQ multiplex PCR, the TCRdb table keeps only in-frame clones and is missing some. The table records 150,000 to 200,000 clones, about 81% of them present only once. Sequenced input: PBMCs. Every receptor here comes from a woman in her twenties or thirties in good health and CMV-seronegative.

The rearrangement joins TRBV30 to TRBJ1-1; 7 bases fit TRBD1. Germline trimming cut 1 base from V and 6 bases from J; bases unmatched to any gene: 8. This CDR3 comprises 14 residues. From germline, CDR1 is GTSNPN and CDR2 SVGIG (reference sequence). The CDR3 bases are TGTGCCTGGAGTGCCCAGGGGGACAGTGCTGAAGCTTTCTTT. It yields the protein CAWSAQGDSAEAFF.

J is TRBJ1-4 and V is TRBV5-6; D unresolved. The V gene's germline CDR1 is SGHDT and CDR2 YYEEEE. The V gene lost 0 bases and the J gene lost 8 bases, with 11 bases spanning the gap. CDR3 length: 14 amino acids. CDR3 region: CASSLGGWEEKLFF. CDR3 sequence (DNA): TGTGCCAGCAGCTTGGGAGGGTGGGAGGAAAAACTGTTTTTT.

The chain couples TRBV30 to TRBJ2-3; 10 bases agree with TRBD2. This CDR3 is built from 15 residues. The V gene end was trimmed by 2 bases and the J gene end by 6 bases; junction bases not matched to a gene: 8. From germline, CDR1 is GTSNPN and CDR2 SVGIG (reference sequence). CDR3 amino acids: CAWSPKRGGTDTQYF. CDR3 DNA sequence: TGTGCCTGGAGTCCCAAGCGGGGGGGAACCGATACGCAGTATTTT.

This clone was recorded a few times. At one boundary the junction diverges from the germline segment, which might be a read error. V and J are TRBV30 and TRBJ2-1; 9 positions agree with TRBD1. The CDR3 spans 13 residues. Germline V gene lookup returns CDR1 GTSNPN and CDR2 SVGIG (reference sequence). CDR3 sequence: CAWSFTGGADPVF. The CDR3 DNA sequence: TGTGCCTGGAGTTTTACAGGGGGCGCCGATCCGGTCTTC.

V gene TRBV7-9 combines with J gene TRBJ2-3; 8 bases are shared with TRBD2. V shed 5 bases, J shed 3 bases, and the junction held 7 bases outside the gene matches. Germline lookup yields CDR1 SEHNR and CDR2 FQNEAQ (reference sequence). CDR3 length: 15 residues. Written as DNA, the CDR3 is TGTGCCAGCAGCCCCCAAGGACTAGCAACAGATACGCAGTATTTT. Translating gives CASSPQGLATDTQYF. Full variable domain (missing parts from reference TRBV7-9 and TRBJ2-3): DTGVSQNPRHKITKRGQNVTFRCDPISEHNRLYWYRQTLGQGPEFLTYFQNEAQLEKSRLLSDRFSAERPKGSFSTLEIQRTEQGDSAMYLCASSPQGLATDTQYFGPGTRLTVL.

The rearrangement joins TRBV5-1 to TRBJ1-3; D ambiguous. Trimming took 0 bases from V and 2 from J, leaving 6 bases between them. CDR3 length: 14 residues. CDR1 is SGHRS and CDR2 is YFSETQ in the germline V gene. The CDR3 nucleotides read TGCGCCAGCAGCTTGGTGTCTCCTGGAAACACCATATATTTT. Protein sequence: CASSLVSPGNTIYF.

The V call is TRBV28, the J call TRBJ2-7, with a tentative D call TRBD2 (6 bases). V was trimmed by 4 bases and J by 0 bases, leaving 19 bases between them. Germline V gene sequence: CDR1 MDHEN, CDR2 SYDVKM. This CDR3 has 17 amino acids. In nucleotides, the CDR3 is TGTGCCAGCAGTTCCCCCACCCGGACGGGAGCCTCCTACGAGCAGTACTTC. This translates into CASSSPTRTGASYEQYF.

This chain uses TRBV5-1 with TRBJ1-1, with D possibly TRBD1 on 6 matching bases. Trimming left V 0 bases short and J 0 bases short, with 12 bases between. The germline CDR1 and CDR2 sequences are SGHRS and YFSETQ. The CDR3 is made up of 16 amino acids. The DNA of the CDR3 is TGCGCCAGCAGCTTGGGGCAGGGGAACCTGAACACTGAAGCTTTCTTT. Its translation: CASSLGQGNLNTEAFF.

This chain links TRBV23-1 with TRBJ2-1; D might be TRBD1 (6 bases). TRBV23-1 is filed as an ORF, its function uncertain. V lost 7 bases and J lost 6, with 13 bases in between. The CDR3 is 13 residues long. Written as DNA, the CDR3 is TGCGCCAGCACCGGGACACGGGGCAATGAGCAGTTCTTC. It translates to CASTGTRGNEQFF.

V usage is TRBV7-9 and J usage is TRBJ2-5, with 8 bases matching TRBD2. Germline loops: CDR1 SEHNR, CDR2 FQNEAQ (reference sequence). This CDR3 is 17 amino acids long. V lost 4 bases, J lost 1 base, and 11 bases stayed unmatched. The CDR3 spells CASSSSRGGLAQETQYF. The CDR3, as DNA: TGTGCCAGCAGCTCCAGTCGAGGAGGACTAGCCCAAGAGACCCAGTACTTC.

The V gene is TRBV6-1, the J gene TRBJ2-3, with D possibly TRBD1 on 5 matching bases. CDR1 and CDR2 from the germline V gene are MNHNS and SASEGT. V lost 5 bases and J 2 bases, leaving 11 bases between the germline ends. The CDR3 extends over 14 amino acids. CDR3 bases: TGTGCCAGCAGTCAACAGGTCTCCACAGATACGCAGTATTTT. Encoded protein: CASSQQVSTDTQYF.

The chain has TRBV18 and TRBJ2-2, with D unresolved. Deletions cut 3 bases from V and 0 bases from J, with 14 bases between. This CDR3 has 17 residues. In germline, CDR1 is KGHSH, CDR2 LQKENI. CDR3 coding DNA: TGTGCCAGCTCACCCCAAAGAACGACTGCGAACACCGGGGAGCTGTTTTTT. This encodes CASSPQRTTANTGELFF.

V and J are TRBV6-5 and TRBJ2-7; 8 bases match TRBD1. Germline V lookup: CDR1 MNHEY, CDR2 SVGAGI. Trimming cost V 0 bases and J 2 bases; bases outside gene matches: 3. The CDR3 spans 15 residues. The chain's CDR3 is CASSYSGRGPYEQYF. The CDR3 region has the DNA TGTGCCAGCAGTTACTCTGGCAGGGGGCCCTACGAGCAGTACTTC.

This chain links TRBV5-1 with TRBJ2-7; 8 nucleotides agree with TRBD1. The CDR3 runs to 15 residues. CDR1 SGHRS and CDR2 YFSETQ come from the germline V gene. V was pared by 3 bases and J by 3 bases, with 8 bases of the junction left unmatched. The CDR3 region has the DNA TGCGCCAGCAGCTACAGACAGGGGACAGACTACGAGCAGTACTTC. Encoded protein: CASSYRQGTDYEQYF.

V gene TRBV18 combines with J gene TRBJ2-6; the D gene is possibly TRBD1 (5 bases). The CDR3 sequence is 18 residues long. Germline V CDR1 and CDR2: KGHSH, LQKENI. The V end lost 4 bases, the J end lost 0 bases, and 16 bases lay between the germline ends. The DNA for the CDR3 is TGTGCCAGCTCACGACAGACCGCACCCTTCTCTGGGGCCAACGTCCTGACTTTC. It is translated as CASSRQTAPFSGANVLTF.

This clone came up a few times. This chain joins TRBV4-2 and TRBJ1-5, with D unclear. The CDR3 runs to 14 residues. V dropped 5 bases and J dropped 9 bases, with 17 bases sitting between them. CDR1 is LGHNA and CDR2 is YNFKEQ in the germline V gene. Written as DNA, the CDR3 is TGTGCCAGCAGCATTAACAGCAGATCTGGGCCCCAGCATTTT. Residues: CASSINSRSGPQHF.

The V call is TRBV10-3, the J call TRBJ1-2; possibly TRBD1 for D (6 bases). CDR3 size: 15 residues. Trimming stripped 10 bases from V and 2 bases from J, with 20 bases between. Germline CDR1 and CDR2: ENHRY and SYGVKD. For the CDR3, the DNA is TGTGCCACCCAGGGAGGGGACAACCCGAACTATGGCTACACCTTC. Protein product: CATQGGDNPNYGYTF.

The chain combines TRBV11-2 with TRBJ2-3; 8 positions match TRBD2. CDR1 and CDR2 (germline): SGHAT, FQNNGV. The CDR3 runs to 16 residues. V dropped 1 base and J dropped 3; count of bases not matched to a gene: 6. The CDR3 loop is CASSLVFSGVTDTQYF. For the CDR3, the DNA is TGTGCCAGCAGCTTAGTATTTAGCGGGGTTACAGATACGCAGTATTTT.

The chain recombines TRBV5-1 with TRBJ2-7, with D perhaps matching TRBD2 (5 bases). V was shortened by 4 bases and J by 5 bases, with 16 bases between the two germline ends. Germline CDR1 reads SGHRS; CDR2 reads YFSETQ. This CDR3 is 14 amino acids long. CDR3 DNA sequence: TGCGCCAGCAGCCGGTCCACGGGGAAGGACGAGCAGTACTTC. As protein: CASSRSTGKDEQYF.

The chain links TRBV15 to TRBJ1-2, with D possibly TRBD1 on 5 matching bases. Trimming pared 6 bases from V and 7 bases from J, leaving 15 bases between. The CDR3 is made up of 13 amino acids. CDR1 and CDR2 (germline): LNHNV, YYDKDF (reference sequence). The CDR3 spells CATRVLGGGGYTF. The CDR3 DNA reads TGTGCCACCAGGGTGTTGGGGGGAGGTGGCTACACCTTC.

The CDR3 protein is CASSRGLANEKLFF. The CDR3 DNA is TGTGCCAGCAGCAGGGGTTTGGCTAATGAAAAACTGTTTTTT. The chain recombines TRBV6-1 with TRBJ1-4; possible D gene TRBD1, 6 bases. This CDR3 has 14 residues. CDR1 and CDR2 (germline): MNHNS, SASEGT. V was clipped by 6 bases and J by 3 bases, with 11 bases between them.

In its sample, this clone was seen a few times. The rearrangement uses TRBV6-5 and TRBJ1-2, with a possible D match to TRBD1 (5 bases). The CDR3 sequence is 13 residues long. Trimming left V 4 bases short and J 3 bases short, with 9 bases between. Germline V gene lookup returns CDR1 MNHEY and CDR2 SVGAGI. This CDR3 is CASSWQGDYGYTF. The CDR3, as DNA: TGTGCCAGCAGTTGGCAGGGTGACTATGGCTACACCTTC.

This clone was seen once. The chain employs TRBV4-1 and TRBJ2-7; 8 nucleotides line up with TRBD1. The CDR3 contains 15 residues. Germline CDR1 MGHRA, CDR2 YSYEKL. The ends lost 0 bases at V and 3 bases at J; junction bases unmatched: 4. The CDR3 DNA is TGCGCCAGCAGCCAAGAGGACAGGGTGAACTACGAGCAGTACTTC. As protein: CASSQEDRVNYEQYF.